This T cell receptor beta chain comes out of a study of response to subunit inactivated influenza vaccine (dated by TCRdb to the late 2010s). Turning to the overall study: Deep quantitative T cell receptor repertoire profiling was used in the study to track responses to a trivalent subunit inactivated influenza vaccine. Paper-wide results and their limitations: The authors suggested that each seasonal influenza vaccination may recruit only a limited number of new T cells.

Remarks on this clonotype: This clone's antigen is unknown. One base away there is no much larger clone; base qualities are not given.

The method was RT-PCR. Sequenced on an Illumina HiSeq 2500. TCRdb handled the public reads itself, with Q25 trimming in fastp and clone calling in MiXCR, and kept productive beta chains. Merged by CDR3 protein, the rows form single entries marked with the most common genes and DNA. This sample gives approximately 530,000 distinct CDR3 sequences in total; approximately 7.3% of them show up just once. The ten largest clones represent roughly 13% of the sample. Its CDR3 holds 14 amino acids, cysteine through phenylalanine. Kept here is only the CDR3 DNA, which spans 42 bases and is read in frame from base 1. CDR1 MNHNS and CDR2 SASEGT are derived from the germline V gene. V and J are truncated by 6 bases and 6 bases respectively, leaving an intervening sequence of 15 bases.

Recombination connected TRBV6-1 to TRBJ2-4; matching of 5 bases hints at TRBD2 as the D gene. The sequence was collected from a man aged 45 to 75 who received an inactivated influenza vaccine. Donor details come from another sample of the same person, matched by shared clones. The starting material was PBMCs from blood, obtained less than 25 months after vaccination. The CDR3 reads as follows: CASSPAGGGNIQYF. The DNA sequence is TGTGCCAGCAGCCCCGCGGGCGGCGGAAACATTCAGTACTTC.